What follows are 20 T cell receptor beta chains derived from one specimen sequenced in a study of regulatory T cells in long-lasting Graves disease. In building TCR beta libraries, iRepertoire HTBI primers were used together with Arm-PCR of CDR3 regions. TCRdb called the multiplex PCR reads again in MiXCR, with one record for every CDR3 protein. Of more than 650,000 distinct CDR3 sequences in the sample, about 30% were seen once. The time point was: persistent/refractory GD, antithyroid drugs over 5 years with positive TRAb. The TCR library used RNA extracted from PBMCs. The starting material was peripheral blood mononuclear cells (PBMCs), obtained when the disease was refractory, from a patient treated with antithyroid drugs. The receptors derive from a female donor with Graves disease.

This sequence joins TRBV4-1 and TRBJ1-1, with 7 bases that match TRBD1. Germline V gene data show CDR1 as MGHRA and CDR2 as YSYEKL. This CDR3 region has 14 residues. The V gene end was trimmed by 2 bases and the J gene end by 5 bases; junction bases not matched to a gene: 5. As DNA, the CDR3 is TGCGCCAGCAGCCAATCGACAGGGTTGACTGAAGCTTTCTTT. It encodes CASSQSTGLTEAFF.

The rearrangement uses TRBV28 and TRBJ2-5; 7 nucleotides agree with TRBD2. CDR3 length: 14 residues. CDR1 MDHEN and CDR2 SYDVKM come from the germline V gene. V lost 6 bases to trimming and J lost 5 bases; unmatched junction nucleotides: 9. As DNA, the CDR3 is TGTGCCAGCAGCCTCCGGACTAGTTCGGAGACCCAGTACTTC. This translates into CASSLRTSSETQYF.

This clonotype was counted at least ten times. This chain joins TRBV9 and TRBJ1-2; 11 bases match TRBD1. This CDR3 contains 15 residues. Trimming at V came to 4 bases and at J to 2 bases, leaving 4 bases not matched to a gene. The germline CDR1 and CDR2 sequences are SGDLS and YYNGEE. Written as DNA, the CDR3 is TGTGCCAGCAGCATCCGGGACAGGGGGAACTATGGCTACACCTTC. Its protein is CASSIRDRGNYGYTF.

To note about this clonotype: One junction end does not reproduce the germline sequence, and a read error may be involved. This chain connects TRBV6-1 to TRBJ1-6; weak D call: TRBD1 (6 bases). The CDR3 runs to 14 residues. Germline V gene sequence: CDR1 MNHNS, CDR2 SASEGT. The CDR3 sequence is CTSSNGQYNSPLHF. The CDR3 DNA is TGTACCAGCAGCAACGGACAGTATAATTCACCCCTCCACTTT.

This clonotype turned up a few times. This rearrangement joins TRBV7-6 to TRBJ2-5, with 7 positions matching TRBD2. Trimming took 0 bases from V and 5 from J; bases not matched to a gene: 9. CDR3 length: 16 amino acids. Germline V CDR1 and CDR2: SGHVS, FNYEAQ. CDR3: CASSLAASGPHETQYF. The CDR3 bases are TGTGCCAGCAGCTTAGCGGCTAGCGGTCCCCACGAGACCCAGTACTTC.

J is TRBJ1-5 and V is TRBV18; perhaps TRBD1 as D (5 bases). The CDR3 is 13 amino acids. Trimming shortened V by 2 bases and J by 6 bases, and 8 bases separated the two germline ends. CDR1 KGHSH and CDR2 LQKENI come from the germline V gene. Written as DNA, the CDR3 is TGTGCCAGCTCACCAGCAGGGACTCAGCCCCAGCATTTT. Amino acids: CASSPAGTQPQHF.

The chain recombines TRBV12-3 or TRBV12-4 with TRBJ2-6; D remains unclear. Deletions cut 7 bases from V and 15 bases from J, with 16 bases between. The CDR3 runs 12 residues. DNA for the CDR3: TGTGCCAGCACCCAGTCGTCGGCAGCCCTGACTTTC. It yields the protein CASTQSSAALTF.

This chain joins TRBV15 and TRBJ1-6, with D unresolved. Trimming pared 4 bases from V and 10 bases from J, leaving 11 bases between. Germline loops: CDR1 LNHNV, CDR2 YYDKDF (reference sequence). The CDR3 length is 13 residues. The CDR3 loop reads CATSISMGSPLHF. The CDR3 DNA reads as TGTGCCACCAGCATCTCGATGGGGTCACCCCTCCACTTT.

Only a few counts were recorded for this clonotype. The V call is TRBV6-1, the J call TRBJ1-5; 7 bases are shared with TRBD1. V was pared by 10 bases and J by 6 bases, with 9 bases of the junction left unmatched. This CDR3 has 13 residues. Germline assignment: CDR1 MNHNS and CDR2 SASEGT. The CDR3 region is CATKTGFGQPQHF. The CDR3 coding sequence is TGTGCCACCAAGACAGGGTTTGGTCAGCCCCAGCATTTT.

The DNA for the CDR3 is TGTGCCAGTAGTATAGCGGTTGGGACGCTTAACTATGGCTACACCTTC. This gives the protein CASSIAVGTLNYGYTF. The J gene is TRBJ1-2, the V gene TRBV19, with D tentatively TRBD1 (5 bases). The CDR3 runs to 16 residues. Germline V gene data show CDR1 as LNHDA and CDR2 as SQIVND (reference sequence). The V end was cut by 1 base, the J end by 1 base, with 13 bases between.

V gene TRBV19 combines with J gene TRBJ2-7; 10 bases are a match to TRBD2. V was pared by 5 bases and J by 4 bases, with 5 bases of the junction left unmatched. Germline V gene lookup returns CDR1 LNHDA and CDR2 SQIVND (reference sequence). CDR3 length: 14 residues. Written as DNA, the CDR3 is TGTGCCAGTAGTGTAGCGGGAGGACGGTACGAGCAGTACTTC. Protein: CASSVAGGRYEQYF.

Details on this clonotype: Only one base separates this from a far larger clonotype, so it likely reflects a read error. The CDR3: CASSLPGGPETQYF. The CDR3 region has the DNA TGTGCCAGCAGCTTACCGGGAGGGCCGGAGACCCAGTACTTC. The chain is built from TRBV5-5 and TRBJ2-5; 8 bases line up with TRBD2. The CDR3 runs 14 residues. V shed 2 bases, J shed 5 bases, and the junction held 5 bases outside the gene matches. CDR1 is SGHKS, CDR2 YYEKEE, per germline (reference sequence).

This clonotype was seen more than once but under ten times. Sequence at one end of the junction differs from germline and may be a read error. V and J are TRBV12-3 or TRBV12-4 and TRBJ1-4; the match to TRBD1 covers 11 bases. The CDR3 spans 14 residues. The CDR3 sequence: CASSWGPPGQGGIF. DNA for the CDR3: TGTGCCAGCAGCTGGGGTCCCCCGGGACAGGGGGGGATTTTT.

The chain employs TRBV5-1 and TRBJ1-1; no definite D call. The CDR3 extends over 14 amino acids. Germline V gene data show CDR1 as SGHRS and CDR2 as YFSETQ. V was clipped by 1 base and J by 0 bases, with 7 bases between them. This chain's CDR3 is CASSLPQLNTEAFF. The CDR3 DNA follows: TGCGCCAGCAGCTTGCCCCAGCTGAACACTGAAGCTTTCTTT.

CDR3 coding DNA: TGTGCCAGCAGCCCACTATCGACAGCTAACTATGGCTACACCTTC. This gives the protein CASSPLSTANYGYTF. This chain links TRBV7-9 with TRBJ1-2; weak D call: TRBD1 (5 bases). The CDR3 is made up of 15 amino acids. Germline CDR1 and CDR2: SEHNR and FQNEAQ (reference sequence). V lost 5 bases and J lost 0, with 13 bases in between.

The chain joins TRBV3-1 to TRBJ1-4, with a weak D call TRBD1 (5 bases). V lost 0 bases and J lost 5, with 10 bases in between. CDR1 LGHDT and CDR2 YNNKEL come from the germline V gene (reference sequence). The CDR3 totals 15 residues. The CDR3 reads CASSQDGQGNEKLFF. In DNA, the CDR3 is TGTGCCAGCAGCCAAGATGGTCAGGGCAATGAAAAACTGTTTTTT.

This clonotype was seen a few times. The V gene is TRBV12-3 or TRBV12-4, the J gene TRBJ2-7; D ambiguous. V gave up 7 bases and J gave up 4 bases, with 14 bases separating them. The CDR3 covers 13 residues. The CDR3 loop is CASNSGGNYEQYF. The CDR3 coding sequence is TGTGCCAGCAATTCGGGCGGAAATTACGAGCAGTACTTC.

The sample holds many counts of this clonotype. The V call is TRBV5-1, the J call TRBJ2-2, with D hard to call. The germline gives CDR1 SGHRS, CDR2 YFSETQ. V was clipped by 0 bases and J by 3 bases, with 9 bases between them. The CDR3 contains 15 residues. CDR3 nucleotide sequence: TGCGCCAGCAGCTTGGGCCCCCCGGACACCGGGGAGCTGTTTTTT. Protein: CASSLGPPDTGELFF.

This clonotype was observed a handful of times. V is TRBV4-1 and J is TRBJ2-5; D is unresolved. The V and J ends lost 4 bases and 3 bases respectively, with 15 bases between them. CDR1 is MGHRA and CDR2 is YSYEKL in the germline V gene. This CDR3 spans 15 amino acids. The CDR3 sequence is CASSLSPGTEETQYF. The CDR3 DNA is TGCGCCAGCAGCCTCTCCCCGGGCACGGAAGAGACCCAGTACTTC.

The CDR3 DNA is TGTGCCAGCAGCTTGGGTGTGGGTTGGGAGGGCTCCTACAATGAGCAGTTCTTC. This encodes CASSLGVGWEGSYNEQFF. The rearrangement uses TRBV5-5 and TRBJ2-1, with 7 bases fitting TRBD2. Per the germline V gene, CDR1 is SGHKS and CDR2 is YYEKEE (reference sequence). V dropped 0 bases and J dropped 0; count of bases not matched to a gene: 9. The CDR3 consists of 18 residues.